The table lists the clone carrying this TCR beta chain with a count of one. Its antigen is unidentified. V was clipped by 0 bases and J by 2 bases, with 8 bases between them. CDR1 SGHNT and CDR2 YYREEE come from the germline V gene (reference sequence). The CDR3 covers 14 residues. TCRdb reanalysed the reads using MiXCR and keeps one entry per CDR3 protein. Of a few hundred thousand distinct CDR3 sequences in the sample, 30% to 40% were seen once. This record comes from a study of T cell repertoires in cytomegalovirus infection. Overall study context: CMV epitopes, recently identified HLA-C-restricted and well-studied HLA-B-restricted, were used. Shared public TCR beta signatures pointed to both CMV infection and a matching HLA type.

Regarding the study as a whole: In two of eight donors, the top clonotype was HLA-C-restricted CMV-specific.

The source is a human donor in good health (CMV status not recorded). Some clones in this sample may be carry-over from other donors' samples. The specimen was cultured PBMCs, collected from culture after CMV antigen stimulation. The chain couples TRBV5-4 to TRBJ1-1, with D hard to call. CDR3 DNA sequence: TGTGCCAGCAGCTTGGCCGGGAGCAACACTGAAGCTTTCTTT. Translation gives CASSLAGSNTEAFF.